This T cell receptor (beta chain) was sequenced for a study of blood T cell repertoires in COVID-19. Whole-study context: Specimens from acute and convalescent COVID-19 originated in the United States, Italy and Spain. T cells, B-cell-depleted T cells, or PBMCs supplied cDNA or gDNA.

In the authors' workflow: Reference gene primer amplification in the assay estimated nucleated cell counts. Sequencing was performed with immunoSEQ multiplex PCR; in TCRdb, only in-frame clones are kept and a portion is missing. The DNA was the basis for D and trimming; V, J and clone size are from that table. Found here are fewer than 35,000 clones, approximately 91% of them singletons; the top ten hold roughly 3.8%. The CDR3 covers 16 residues. Trimming cost V 5 bases and J 1 base; bases outside gene matches: 6. Germline assignment: CDR1 MNHEY and CDR2 SVGEGT. This clone showed up just once. This receptor was obtained from a man in his sixties with acute or convalescent COVID-19. The sample was peripheral blood. This chain joins TRBV6-2 or TRBV6-3 and TRBJ2-4, with 9 bases identical to TRBD1. CDR3 sequence (DNA): TGTGCCAGCAGTGGGAACAGGGGGCACGCCAAAAACATTCAGTACTTC. Translation: CASSGNRGHAKNIQYF.